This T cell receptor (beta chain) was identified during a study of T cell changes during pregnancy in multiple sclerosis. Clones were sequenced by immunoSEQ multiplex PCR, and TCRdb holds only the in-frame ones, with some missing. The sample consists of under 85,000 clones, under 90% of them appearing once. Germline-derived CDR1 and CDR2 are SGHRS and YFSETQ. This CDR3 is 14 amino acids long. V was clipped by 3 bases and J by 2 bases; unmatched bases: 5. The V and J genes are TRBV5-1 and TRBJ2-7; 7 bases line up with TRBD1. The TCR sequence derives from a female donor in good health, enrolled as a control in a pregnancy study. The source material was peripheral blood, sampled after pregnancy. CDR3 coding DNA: TGCGCCAGCAGCTCCACAGGGGCACCCTACGAGCAGTACTTC. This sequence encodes CASSSTGAPYEQYF.